This record covers a single T cell receptor beta chain. As yet, its antigen is unknown. CD4+ T cells from unexposed donors were obtained before the COVID-19 pandemic (2011-2018). The method was immunoSEQ multiplex PCR; TCRdb's version includes in-frame clones alone and lacks a portion of them. Of approximately 70,000 clones detected, about 92% appear once; the ten largest clones hold 0.2% to 0.25%. This record belongs to a study of CD4 T cells in relation to SARS-CoV-2 and coronaviruses. The overall study: Shared crossreactive spike epitopes were mapped to their HLA restriction. Study conclusions and caveats: Culture-expanded clones reflect memory recall rather than primary priming during culture. Pre-pandemic and post-infection samples never came from the same donor.

The sequenced material came from naive CD4+ T cells from PBMCs. The subset was: naive CD4+ T cells isolated by negative enrichment. This clonotype was obtained from a human donor in good health.

The CDR3 sequence is CSVGRGTGTDTQYF. The CDR3 nucleotides read TGCAGCGTCGGGAGGGGGACAGGCACAGATACGCAGTATTTT. The chain joins TRBV29-1 to TRBJ2-3, with a weak D call TRBD2 (8 bases). From germline, CDR1 is SQVTM and CDR2 ANQGSEA. The CDR3 has 14 amino acids. Trimming removed 6 bases at V and 1 base at J, with 14 bases between.